This T cell receptor beta chain was recovered during a study of T cells after yellow fever vaccination. Broader study findings: Only a small proportion of the clonotypes turned up in both the CD4 and the CD8 compartments, likely arising from convergent recombination. Contamination of FACS-sorted repertoires by abundant clonotypes from the bulk population could occur.

Template switching by 5'RACE produced TCR cDNA, adding a universal primer site and UMIs. TCRdb independently ran MiXCR on the 5' RACE reads; one entry per CDR3 protein. The table lists some 110,000 distinct CDR3 sequences, 7.4% of them singletons. Germline trimming cut 0 bases from V and 4 bases from J; bases unmatched to any gene: 0. CDR1 and CDR2 (germline): SGHRS, YFSETQ. The CDR3 runs 15 residues. This clonotype was observed a few times. What it binds is unknown. Here the sequenced sample was CD4+ T cells sorted from PBMCs, taken approximately 11 days after the first yellow fever vaccination. The V call is TRBV5-1, the J call TRBJ2-3, with 12 bases fitting TRBD2. The sequence was collected from a young man who received the YFV17D yellow fever vaccine. The CDR3 DNA reads as TGCGCCAGCAGCTTGGGACTAGCGGGGGCAGATACGCAGTATTTT. Protein product: CASSLGLAGADTQYF.